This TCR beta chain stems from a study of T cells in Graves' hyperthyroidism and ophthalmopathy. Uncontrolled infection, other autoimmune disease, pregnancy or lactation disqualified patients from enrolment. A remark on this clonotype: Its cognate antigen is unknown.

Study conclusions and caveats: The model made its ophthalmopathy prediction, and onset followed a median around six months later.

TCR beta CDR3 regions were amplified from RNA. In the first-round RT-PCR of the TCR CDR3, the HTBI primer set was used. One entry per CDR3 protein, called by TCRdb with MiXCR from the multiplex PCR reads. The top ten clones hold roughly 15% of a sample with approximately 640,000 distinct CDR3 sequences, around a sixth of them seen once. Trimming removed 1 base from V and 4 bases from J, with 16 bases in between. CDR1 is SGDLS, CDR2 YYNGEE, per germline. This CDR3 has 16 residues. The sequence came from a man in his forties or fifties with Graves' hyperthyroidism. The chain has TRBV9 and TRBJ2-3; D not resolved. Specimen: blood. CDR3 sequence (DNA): TGTGCCAGCAGCGTACTAGATCCTGAGACCTCAGATACGCAGTATTTT. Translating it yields CASSVLDPETSDTQYF.